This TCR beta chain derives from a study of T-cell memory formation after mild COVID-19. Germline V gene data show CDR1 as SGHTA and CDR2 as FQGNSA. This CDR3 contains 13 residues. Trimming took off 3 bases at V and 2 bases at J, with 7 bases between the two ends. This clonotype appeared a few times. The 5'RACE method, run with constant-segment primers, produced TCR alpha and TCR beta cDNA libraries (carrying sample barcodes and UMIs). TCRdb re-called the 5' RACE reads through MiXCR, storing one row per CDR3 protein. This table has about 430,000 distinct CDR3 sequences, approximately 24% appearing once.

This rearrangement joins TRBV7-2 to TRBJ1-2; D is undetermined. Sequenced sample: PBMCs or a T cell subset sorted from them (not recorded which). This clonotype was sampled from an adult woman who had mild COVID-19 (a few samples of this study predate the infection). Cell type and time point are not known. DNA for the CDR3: TGTGCCAGCAGCTTTAGAAAAAACTATGGCTACACCTTC. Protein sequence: CASSFRKNYGYTF. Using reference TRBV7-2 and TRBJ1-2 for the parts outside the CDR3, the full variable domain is GAGVSQSPSNKVTEKGKDVELRCDPISGHTALYWYRQSLGQGLEFLIYFQGNSAPDKSGLPSDRFSAERTGGSVSTLTIQRTQQEDSAVYLCASSFRKNYGYTFGSGTRLTVV.